Below, 27 T cell receptor beta chains from the same sample are listed, as sequenced in a study of blood T cell repertoires in COVID-19. Produced via immunoSEQ multiplex PCR; TCRdb's table is partial and in-frame only. In the table there are 250,000 to 350,000 clones, roughly 80% of which are singletons. Sample: peripheral blood. The receptors were gathered from a person aged 65-85 years with COVID-19, enrolled during active disease.

The J gene is TRBJ2-5, the V gene TRBV6-2 or TRBV6-3, with TRBD1 matching 12 bases. Germline assignment: CDR1 MNHEY and CDR2 SVGEGT. The CDR3 contains 16 residues. The V gene end was trimmed by 3 bases and the J gene end by 5 bases; junction bases not matched to a gene: 7. DNA of the CDR3: TGTGCCAGCAGTTATCAGGGACAGGGGGCTTGGGAGACCCAGTACTTC. Protein product: CASSYQGQGAWETQYF.

This clone is a singleton in its sample. The chain has TRBV5-4 and TRBJ2-5, with unresolved D. From germline, CDR1 is SGHNT and CDR2 YYREEE (reference sequence). V shed 2 bases and J shed 2 bases, with 10 bases lying between them. This CDR3 is 14 amino acids long. DNA for the CDR3: TGTGCCAGCAGCTTACAGCTGCTACAAGAGACCCAGTACTTC. This translates into CASSLQLLQETQYF.

CDR3 amino acids: CASSWGEGYGYTF. For the CDR3, the DNA is TGTGCCAGTAGCTGGGGGGAAGGCTATGGCTACACCTTC. V is TRBV19 and J is TRBJ1-2, with D possibly TRBD1 on 5 matching bases. The CDR3 totals 13 residues. V lost 6 bases to trimming and J lost 4 bases, with 12 bases between them. Germline CDR1 reads LNHDA; CDR2 reads SQIVND (reference sequence).

This clone turned up a few times. This chain uses TRBV24-1 with TRBJ1-5; D may be TRBD1 (5 bases). The CDR3 spans 17 residues. Germline CDR1 and CDR2: KGHDR and SFDVKD. V was clipped by 8 bases and J by 2 bases, with 21 bases between them. CDR3 region: CATTLRKGWGGNQPQHF. The CDR3 DNA is TGTGCCACCACCCTTCGCAAGGGGTGGGGGGGCAATCAGCCCCAGCATTTT.

This clone came up a few times. Here the CDR3 reads CSARDREKAFF. The CDR3 DNA sequence: TGCAGTGCTAGAGATCGGGAGAAAGCTTTCTTT. The V call is TRBV20-1, the J call TRBJ1-1, with D hard to call. Germline CDR1 is DFQATT and CDR2 is SNEGSKA (reference sequence). V was pared by 0 bases and J by 9 bases, with 8 bases between. The length of the CDR3 is 11 residues.

The V gene is TRBV12-3 or TRBV12-4, the J gene TRBJ1-1; TRBD1 is a possible D gene (6 bases). The CDR3 contains 13 residues. With 6 bases removed from V and 0 bases from J, the gap between germline ends came to 8 bases. CDR3 sequence reads: CASRRTVNTEAFF. The DNA for the CDR3 is TGTGCCAGCAGGAGGACAGTGAACACTGAAGCTTTCTTT.

The chain links TRBV27 to TRBJ1-3; 8 bases line up with TRBD1. V trimming: 5 bases; J trimming: 1 base; junction bases outside the gene matches: 7. From germline, CDR1 is MNHEY and CDR2 SMNVEV (reference sequence). CDR3 length: 16 amino acids. CDR3 sequence reads: CASSTKGQESGNTIYF. The CDR3 DNA follows: TGTGCCAGCAGTACAAAGGGACAGGAGTCTGGAAACACCATATATTTT.

The CDR3 region is CAWGQGPYEQYF. The CDR3 region has the DNA TGTGCCTGGGGACAGGGTCCTTACGAGCAGTACTTC. The chain combines TRBV30 with TRBJ2-7; 8 nucleotides agree with TRBD1. V trimming: 5 bases; J trimming: 4 bases; junction bases outside the gene matches: 4. This CDR3 has 12 amino acids. Per germline, CDR1 GTSNPN and CDR2 SVGIG (reference sequence).

The genes are TRBV7-9 and TRBJ2-6, with TRBD2 identical over 16 bases. CDR1 and CDR2 (germline): SEHNR, FQNEAQ (reference sequence). The junction had 4 bases not matched to a gene; V was cut back by 5 bases and J by 0 bases. The CDR3 runs to 19 residues. CDR3 coding DNA: TGTGCCAGCAGCCCCGGGACTAGCGGGAGGGCCTCTGGGGCCAACGTCCTGACTTTC. Encoded protein: CASSPGTSGRASGANVLTF.

This sequence joins TRBV28 and TRBJ1-4; no reliable D call. The V gene's germline CDR1 is MDHEN and CDR2 SYDVKM. V dropped 8 bases and J dropped 6 bases, with 16 bases sitting between them. The CDR3 is 14 residues long. The CDR3 DNA is TGTGCCAGCTCCCAGGTATGGGGAGATGAAAAACTGTTTTTT. It translates to CASSQVWGDEKLFF. The full variable domain, completed using reference TRBV28 and TRBJ1-4, is DVKVTQSSRYLVKRTGEKVFLECVQDMDHENMFWYRQDPGLGLRLIYFSYDVKMKEKGDIPEGYSVSREKKERFSLILESASTNQTSMYLCASSQVWGDEKLFFGSGTQLSVL.

The gene calls are TRBV9 and TRBJ2-7; no definite D call. Germline values: CDR1 SGDLS, CDR2 YYNGEE. This CDR3 has 14 amino acids. V was shortened by 4 bases and J by 7 bases, with 18 bases between the two germline ends. CDR3 sequence: CASSPSNGVREQYF. The CDR3 DNA reads TGTGCCAGCAGCCCTTCGAACGGAGTACGGGAGCAGTACTTC.

This chain links TRBV19 with TRBJ2-1, with 10 positions matching TRBD2. Germline CDR1 LNHDA, CDR2 SQIVND (reference sequence). The CDR3 length is 14 residues. V shed 1 base, J shed 15 bases, and the junction held 9 bases outside the gene matches. CDR3 residues: CASSIGPSGSGVFF. The CDR3 DNA reads TGTGCCAGTAGTATAGGGCCTAGCGGGAGTGGTGTGTTCTTC. Together with reference TRBV19 and TRBJ2-1, the CDR3 gives the full variable domain: DGGITQSPKYLFRKEGQNVTLSCEQNLNHDAMYWYRQDPGQGLRLIYYSQIVNDFQKGDIAEGYSVSREKKESFPLTVTSAQKNPTAFYLCASSIGPSGSGVFFGPGTRLTVL.

The CDR3 sequence: CAISGGTGANYGYTF. CDR3 nucleotide sequence: TGTGCCATCAGTGGGGGCACAGGAGCTAACTATGGCTACACCTTC. This chain joins TRBV10-3 and TRBJ1-2; TRBD1 might be the D (5 bases). This CDR3 has 15 amino acids. Deletions cut 4 bases from V and 0 bases from J, with 12 bases between. Germline V gene sequence: CDR1 ENHRY, CDR2 SYGVKD.

The gene calls are TRBV11-3 and TRBJ2-3; 8 nucleotides match TRBD1. The trim removed 1 base at V and 6 bases at J, leaving 6 bases unmatched. Germline CDR1 is SGHNT and CDR2 is YENEEA. The CDR3 consists of 15 residues. The DNA of the CDR3 is TGTGCCAGCAGCTTAGGCGCCAGGGGGCAGGATACGCAGTATTTT. Protein product: CASSLGARGQDTQYF.

V is TRBV14 and J is TRBJ2-7; 10 bases are a match to TRBD2. The CDR3 has 15 amino acids. V was pared by 4 bases and J by 1 base, with 4 bases of the junction left unmatched. CDR1 SGHDN and CDR2 FVKESK come from the germline V gene. The CDR3 sequence is CASSPQAGGSYEQYF. DNA for the CDR3: TGTGCCAGCAGCCCCCAAGCGGGGGGGTCCTACGAGCAGTACTTC.

The chain links TRBV18 to TRBJ1-1; D not resolved. Looked up from germline, CDR1 is KGHSH and CDR2 is LQKENI. Between the trimmed V and J ends, which lost 2 bases and 3 bases, there was a span of 13 bases. The CDR3 loop spans 15 amino acids. The CDR3 DNA reads TGTGCCAGCTCACCATCCTCTCTCGGGGACACTGAAGCTTTCTTT. Its translation: CASSPSSLGDTEAFF.

This clone appeared a few times. This chain uses TRBV6-2 or TRBV6-3 with TRBJ2-1; the match to TRBD2 covers 11 bases. This CDR3 has 15 amino acids. CDR1 is MNHEY, CDR2 SVGEGT, per germline. V dropped 5 bases and J dropped 5; count of bases not matched to a gene: 5. In nucleotides, the CDR3 is TGTGCCAGCAGTGCGACTAGCGGGAAACACAATGAGCAGTTCTTC. Its protein is CASSATSGKHNEQFF.

V is TRBV2 and J is TRBJ2-1; a weak D match, TRBD1 (6 bases). Germline V gene data show CDR1 as SNHLY and CDR2 as FYNNEI. This CDR3 spans 12 amino acids. V dropped 7 bases and J dropped 8 bases, with 12 bases sitting between them. CDR3 residues: CASKFQGYEQFF. The DNA of the CDR3 is TGTGCCAGCAAATTTCAGGGGTATGAGCAGTTCTTC.

The chain joins TRBV4-1 to TRBJ2-7, with 7 bases that match TRBD1. The CDR3 sequence is 14 residues long. CDR1 and CDR2 (germline): MGHRA, YSYEKL. The V and J ends lost 4 bases and 2 bases, in that order; junction bases with no gene match: 5. For the CDR3, the DNA is TGCGCCAGCAGCCCAACCGGGACAGCCTACGAGCAGTACTTC. Protein product: CASSPTGTAYEQYF.

The V gene is TRBV28, the J gene TRBJ2-1; D is unresolved. V lost 5 bases to trimming and J lost 9 bases, with 14 bases between them. This CDR3 contains 13 residues. The germline CDR1 and CDR2 sequences are MDHEN and SYDVKM. The CDR3 reads CASSQTRSSEQFF. DNA of the CDR3: TGTGCCAGCAGTCAAACGAGGTCCAGTGAGCAGTTCTTC.

The chain combines TRBV12-5 with TRBJ1-1; no firm D call. This CDR3 region has 13 residues. The germline V and J ends were trimmed by 9 bases and 4 bases, with 15 bases remaining between them. Germline V gene lookup returns CDR1 LGHNT and CDR2 FRNRAP. The CDR3 DNA follows: TGTGCTAGCCGCCCCCGGGAGGGCACTGAAGCTTTCTTT. Translated, it gives CASRPREGTEAFF. The full variable domain, its missing parts supplied by reference TRBV12-5 and TRBJ1-1, is DARVTQTPRHKVTEMGQEVTMRCQPILGHNTVFWYRQTMMQGLELLAYFRNRAPLDDSGMPKDRFSAEMPDATLATLKIQPSEPRDSAVYFCASRPREGTEAFFGQGTRLTVV.

The CDR3 protein is CASSVGGGFNSPLHF. The CDR3, as DNA: TGTGCCAGCAGCGTCGGAGGGGGCTTTAATTCACCCCTCCACTTT. The V and J genes are TRBV9 and TRBJ1-6; 7 nucleotides agree with TRBD1. The CDR3 is 15 amino acids. Germline-derived CDR1 and CDR2 are SGDLS and YYNGEE. V lost 2 bases and J lost 6; bases outside the gene matches: 5.

The chain carries TRBV6-5 and TRBJ1-4; D may be TRBD1 (6 bases). V was trimmed by 7 bases and J by 7 bases, leaving 19 bases between them. This CDR3 has 15 amino acids. Per germline, CDR1 MNHEY and CDR2 SVGAGI. The chain's CDR3 is CASTAQGQVGEKLFF. DNA of the CDR3: TGTGCCAGCACGGCCCAGGGGCAGGTCGGTGAAAAACTGTTTTTT.

The V call is TRBV15, the J call TRBJ2-5; a possible D gene is TRBD1 (5 bases). The CDR3 runs 14 residues. Trimming left V 1 base short and J 14 bases short, with 20 bases between. Germline V gene lookup returns CDR1 LNHNV and CDR2 YYDKDF (reference sequence). Here the CDR3 reads CATSRVENGALPYF. CDR3 coding DNA: TGTGCCACCAGCAGAGTTGAGAATGGGGCCCTGCCTTACTTC.

V gene TRBV30 combines with J gene TRBJ1-5, with 7 bases fitting TRBD1. The germline V gene has CDR1 GTSNPN and CDR2 SVGIG (reference sequence). With 5 bases clipped from V and 7 bases from J, the junction kept 8 bases outside the gene matches. The CDR3 is 13 amino acids. The CDR3: CAWSTGLGQPQHF. DNA of the CDR3: TGTGCCTGGTCGACAGGGTTAGGGCAGCCCCAGCATTTT.

This clone came up a few times. The gene calls are TRBV13 and TRBJ1-4; 11 bases match TRBD1. The germline gives CDR1 PRHDT, CDR2 FYEKMQ (reference sequence). This CDR3 is 19 amino acids long. The ends lost 0 bases at V and 8 bases at J; junction bases unmatched: 14. CDR3 region: CASSLGPRGQGELQEKLFF. The CDR3 nucleotides are TGTGCCAGCAGCTTAGGCCCCCGGGGACAGGGGGAACTACAGGAAAAACTGTTTTTT.

The rearrangement joins TRBV18 to TRBJ2-7, with 9 bases aligning to TRBD1. Germline lookup yields CDR1 KGHSH and CDR2 LQKENI. V shed 2 bases and J 6 bases; nucleotides not matched to a gene: 8. CDR3 length equals 15 residues. The CDR3 loop reads CASSPGTGKVGEQYF. The CDR3 coding sequence is TGTGCCAGCTCACCAGGGACAGGGAAGGTTGGCGAGCAGTACTTC.